This is a list of T cell receptor beta chains from one sample in a study of vaccination and CD4 T cells after COVID-19. A single record per CDR3 protein comes from TCRdb applying MiXCR to the PCR reads. Here the sample spans approximately 13,000 distinct CDR3 sequences, roughly three quarters being singletons. Their cognate antigens are unknown. The sequencing input was CD4+ T cells from blood, cultured in vitro. The source of these receptors is a human donor who had recovered from COVID-19. The CDR3 runs from the conserved cysteine through the conserved F or W. The D gene is left open where the match is weak. Expanded clones get a size class; other rows say once, few or many, or leave the size out.

J gene,clone size,D gene,V gene,CDR3 protein,CDR3 DNA
TRBJ2-7,.,.,TRBV7-2,CASSLSIGSRAYEQYF,TGTGCCAGCAGCTTATCTATAGGAAGTAGAGCCTACGAGCAGTACTTC
TRBJ1-1,.,.,TRBV29-1,CSTGPQGEAFF,TGCAGCACCGGTCCACAGGGTGAAGCTTTCTTT
TRBJ1-2,.,.,TRBV7-9,CASSFDTVNYGYTF,TGTGCCAGCAGCTTCGACACCGTTAACTATGGCTACACCTTC
TRBJ1-5,.,.,TRBV7-6,CASSFSPGEGQPQHF,TGTGCCAGCAGCTTTTCTCCGGGGGAGGGTCAGCCCCAGCATTTT
TRBJ1-5,.,.,TRBV7-2,CASSLAFGNQPQHF,TGTGCCAGCAGCTTAGCTTTCGGCAATCAGCCCCAGCATTTT
TRBJ2-1,.,TRBD2,TRBV6-1,CASKGSGSVNEQFF,TGTGCCTCCAAAGGAAGCGGGAGTGTAAATGAGCAGTTCTTC
TRBJ1-1,.,TRBD1,TRBV11-2,CASSQRGLGTEAFF,TGTGCCAGCAGCCAAAGGGGGCTTGGCACTGAAGCTTTCTTT
TRBJ2-3,.,.,TRBV20-1,CSALLLRTDTQYF,TGCAGTGCCCTTCTCTTGCGCACAGATACGCAGTATTTT
TRBJ1-6,.,.,TRBV6-1,CASTQRDVADSPLHF,TGTGCCAGCACCCAACGGGACGTAGCGGATTCACCCCTCCACTTT
TRBJ2-7,few,TRBD2,TRBV5-3,CASSLELAVPSYEQYF,TGTGCCAGCAGCTTGGAGCTAGCGGTCCCCTCCTACGAGCAGTACTTC
TRBJ2-2,.,TRBD1,TRBV11-3,CASSFMPLRQGNTGELFF,TGTGCCAGCAGCTTTATGCCCCTAAGACAGGGGAACACCGGGGAGCTGTTTTTT
TRBJ1-5,few,.,TRBV7-9,CASSSVLQEASNQPQHF,TGTGCCAGCAGCTCTGTACTACAGGAAGCGAGCAATCAGCCCCAGCATTTT
TRBJ2-3,.,.,TRBV15,CATSRDLLGRTDTQYF,TGTGCCACCAGCAGAGATCTCTTGGGGCGCACAGATACGCAGTATTTT
TRBJ2-5,.,TRBD2,TRBV27,CASRMSGTQETQYF,TGTGCCAGCAGGATGAGCGGGACCCAAGAGACCCAGTACTTC
TRBJ2-7,.,TRBD2,TRBV11-2,CASRKLAGAYEQYF,TGTGCCAGCAGGAAGCTAGCGGGAGCCTACGAGCAGTACTTC
TRBJ1-5,.,.,TRBV20-1,CSAFARGGYQPQHF,TGCAGTGCCTTTGCCCGGGGAGGGTATCAGCCCCAGCATTTT
TRBJ2-5,.,.,TRBV6-2/TRBV6-3,CASSGYPGTETQYF,TGTGCCAGCAGCGGTTACCCCGGGACAGAGACCCAGTACTTC
TRBJ2-4,.,.,TRBV4-2,CASSGEAKNIQYF,TGTGCCAGTTCAGGGGAAGCCAAAAACATTCAGTACTTC
TRBJ1-3,.,.,TRBV20-1,CSARDNLGNTIYF,TGCAGTGCTAGAGATAATTTGGGAAACACCATATATTTT
TRBJ1-1,.,TRBD1,TRBV20-1,CSAGKQGVSEAFF,TGCAGTGCTGGGAAACAGGGGGTTTCTGAAGCTTTCTTT
TRBJ1-5,.,.,TRBV2,CASMRDNQPQHF,TGTGCCAGCATGAGGGACAATCAGCCCCAGCATTTT
TRBJ1-4,.,.,TRBV6-5,CASSYKNEKLFF,TGTGCCAGCAGTTACAAGAATGAAAAACTGTTTTTT
TRBJ1-3,.,.,TRBV7-2,CASSLGLGRRVNTIYF,TGTGCCAGCAGCTTGGGATTGGGCAGGAGGGTAAACACCATATATTTT
TRBJ2-7,.,.,TRBV2,CASSASRYEQYF,TGTGCCAGCAGTGCCTCCCGTTACGAGCAGTACTTC
TRBJ1-2,few,TRBD1,TRBV20-1,CSASSLPGGHDYGYTF,TGCAGTGCTAGCTCTCTCCCAGGGGGGCATGACTATGGCTACACCTTC
TRBJ1-5,.,.,TRBV7-2,CASSLGVNQPQHF,TGTGCCAGCAGCTTAGGGGTAAATCAGCCCCAGCATTTT
TRBJ1-1,.,.,TRBV28,CASGWNTEAFF,TGTGCCAGCGGTTGGAACACTGAAGCTTTCTTT
TRBJ2-3,.,.,TRBV6-1,CASSEAGRLFTDTQYF,TGTGCCAGCAGTGAGGCAGGGAGGCTATTCACAGATACGCAGTATTTT
TRBJ1-3,once,.,TRBV6-1,CASRQTFGTGNTIYF,TGTGCCAGCAGGCAGACCTTTGGAACTGGAAACACCATATATTTT
TRBJ1-5,.,.,TRBV15,CSTSTEGNQPQHF,TGTTCCACCAGCACGGAGGGTAATCAGCCCCAGCATTTT
TRBJ2-2,.,.,TRBV7-3,CASSSTGIDGELFF,TGTGCCAGCAGCTCCACAGGGATAGACGGGGAGCTGTTTTTT
TRBJ1-2,.,.,TRBV28,CASRGIGYTF,TGTGCCAGCAGAGGGATTGGCTACACCTTC
TRBJ2-5,.,TRBD2,TRBV6-5,CASSYGAGAIKETQYF,TGTGCCAGCAGTTACGGAGCGGGGGCGATAAAAGAGACCCAGTACTTC
TRBJ1-1,.,.,TRBV6-5,CASSFTRRAYTEAFF,TGTGCCAGCAGTTTTACCCGGAGGGCTTACACTGAAGCTTTCTTT
TRBJ1-5,.,.,TRBV7-8,CASSLGLVSNQPQHF,TGTGCCAGCAGCTTAGGACTTGTTAGCAATCAGCCCCAGCATTTT
TRBJ1-2,once,TRBD1,TRBV6-1,CASSRDSSNYGYTF,TGTGCCAGCAGCAGGGACAGTTCTAACTATGGCTACACCTTC
TRBJ1-1,.,.,TRBV20-1,CSALTGSGNTEAFF,TGCAGTGCCCTTACAGGGAGTGGGAACACTGAAGCTTTCTTT
TRBJ1-4,.,TRBD1,TRBV7-9,CASSPRTGANEKLFF,TGTGCCAGCAGCCCCAGGACAGGGGCGAATGAAAAACTGTTTTTT
TRBJ1-5,.,.,TRBV28,CASSRVGGNQPQHF,TGTGCCAGCAGCAGGGTAGGCGGCAATCAGCCCCAGCATTTT
TRBJ1-1,once,TRBD1,TRBV20-1,CSARDGTGVFAEAFF,TGCAGTGCTAGAGACGGGACAGGGGTTTTCGCTGAAGCTTTCTTT
TRBJ2-2,.,.,TRBV7-2,CASKSRATGELFF,TGTGCCAGCAAATCTCGGGCAACCGGGGAGCTGTTTTTT
TRBJ2-3,.,.,TRBV29-1,CSVEGPRQSSTDTQYF,TGCAGCGTTGAAGGACCCCGACAGTCAAGCACAGATACGCAGTATTTT
TRBJ2-3,.,TRBD2,TRBV7-3,CASGEGLTDTQYF,TGTGCCAGCGGGGAGGGCCTCACAGATACGCAGTATTTT
TRBJ2-1,.,TRBD1,TRBV19,CASSPGQGRSYNEQFF,TGTGCCAGTAGTCCTGGACAGGGGCGGTCCTACAATGAGCAGTTCTTC
TRBJ1-5,.,.,TRBV12-3/TRBV12-4,CASSPSFTGSRHF,TGTGCCAGCAGCCCTTCCTTCACAGGGTCAAGGCATTTT
TRBJ2-2,.,.,TRBV30,CAWSVHRPGELFF,TGTGCCTGGAGTGTACACCGGCCCGGGGAGCTGTTTTTT
TRBJ1-2,.,.,TRBV2,CASTLGTDYGYTF,TGTGCCAGCACCCTCGGGACGGACTATGGCTACACCTTC
TRBJ2-7,.,.,TRBV7-2,CASSPPSPGVSYEQYF,TGTGCCAGCAGCCCCCCAAGCCCAGGTGTCTCCTACGAGCAGTACTTC
TRBJ2-3,.,TRBD2,TRBV19,CASSDTSGRTSTDTQYF,TGTGCCAGTAGTGACACTAGCGGGAGAACTTCCACAGATACGCAGTATTTT
TRBJ1-2,few,TRBD1,TRBV6-1,CATGTDNYGYTF,TGTGCTACCGGGACAGACAACTATGGCTACACCTTC
TRBJ1-1,.,.,TRBV7-6,CASSLQALNTEAFF,TGTGCCAGCAGCTTGCAAGCCTTGAACACTGAAGCTTTCTTT